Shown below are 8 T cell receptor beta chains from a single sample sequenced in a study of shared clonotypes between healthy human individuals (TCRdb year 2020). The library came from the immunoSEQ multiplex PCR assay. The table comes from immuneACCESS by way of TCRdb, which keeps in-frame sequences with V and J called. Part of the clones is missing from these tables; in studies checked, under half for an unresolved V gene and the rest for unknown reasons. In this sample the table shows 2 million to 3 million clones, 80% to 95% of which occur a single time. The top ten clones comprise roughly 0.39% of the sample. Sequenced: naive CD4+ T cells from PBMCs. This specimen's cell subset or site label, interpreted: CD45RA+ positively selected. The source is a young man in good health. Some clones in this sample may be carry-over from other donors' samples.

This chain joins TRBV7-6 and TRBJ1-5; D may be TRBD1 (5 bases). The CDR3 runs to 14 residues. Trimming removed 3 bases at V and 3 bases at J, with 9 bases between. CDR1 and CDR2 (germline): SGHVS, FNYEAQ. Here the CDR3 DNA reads TGTGCCAGCAGCTTGGAGGGGTTCAATCAGCCCCAGCATTTT. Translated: CASSLEGFNQPQHF.

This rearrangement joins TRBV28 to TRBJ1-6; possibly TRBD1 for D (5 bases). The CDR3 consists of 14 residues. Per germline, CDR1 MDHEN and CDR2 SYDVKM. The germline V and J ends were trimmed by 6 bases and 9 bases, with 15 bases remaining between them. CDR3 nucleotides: TGTGCCAGCAGCCCGAGACCCGGGGGTTCACCCCTCCACTTT. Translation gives CASSPRPGGSPLHF.

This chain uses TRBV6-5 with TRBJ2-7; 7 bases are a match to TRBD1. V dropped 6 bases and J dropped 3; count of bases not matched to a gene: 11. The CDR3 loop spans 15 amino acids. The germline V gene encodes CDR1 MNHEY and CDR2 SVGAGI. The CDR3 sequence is CASSPSGTAHYEQYF. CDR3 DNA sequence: TGTGCCAGCAGCCCCTCGGGGACAGCCCACTACGAGCAGTACTTC.

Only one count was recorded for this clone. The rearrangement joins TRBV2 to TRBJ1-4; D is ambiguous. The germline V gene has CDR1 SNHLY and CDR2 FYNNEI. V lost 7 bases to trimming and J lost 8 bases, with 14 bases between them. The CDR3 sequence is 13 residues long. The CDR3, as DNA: TGTGCCAGCATCGCCGGGCCGGGCGAAAAACTGTTTTTT. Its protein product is CASIAGPGEKLFF.

The CDR3: CASSSLGAGLETQYF. DNA of the CDR3: TGCGCCAGCAGCTCCCTAGGGGCGGGGCTGGAGACCCAGTACTTC. J is TRBJ2-5 and V is TRBV5-1, with D tentatively TRBD2 (6 bases). With 3 bases removed from V and 5 bases from J, the gap between germline ends came to 17 bases. The germline gives CDR1 SGHRS, CDR2 YFSETQ. This CDR3 has 15 residues.

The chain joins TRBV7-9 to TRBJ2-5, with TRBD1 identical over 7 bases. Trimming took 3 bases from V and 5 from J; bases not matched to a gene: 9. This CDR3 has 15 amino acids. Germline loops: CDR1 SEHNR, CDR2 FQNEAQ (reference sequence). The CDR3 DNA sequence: TGTGCCAGCAGCTTGAGGACAGGCGTATTGGAGACCCAGTACTTC. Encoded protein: CASSLRTGVLETQYF.

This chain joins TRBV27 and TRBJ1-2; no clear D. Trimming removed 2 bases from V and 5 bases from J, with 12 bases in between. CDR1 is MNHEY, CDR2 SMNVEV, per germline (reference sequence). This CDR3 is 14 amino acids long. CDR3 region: CASSLEGVGYGYTF. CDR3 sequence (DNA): TGTGCCAGCAGTTTAGAAGGAGTAGGTTATGGCTACACCTTC.

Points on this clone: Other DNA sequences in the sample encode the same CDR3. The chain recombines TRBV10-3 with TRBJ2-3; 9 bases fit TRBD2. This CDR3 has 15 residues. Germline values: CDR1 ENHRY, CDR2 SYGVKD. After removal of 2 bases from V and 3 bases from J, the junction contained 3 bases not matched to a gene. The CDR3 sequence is CAISEGSGGTDTQYF. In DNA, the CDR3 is TGTGCCATCAGTGAGGGCAGCGGGGGGACAGATACGCAGTATTTT.